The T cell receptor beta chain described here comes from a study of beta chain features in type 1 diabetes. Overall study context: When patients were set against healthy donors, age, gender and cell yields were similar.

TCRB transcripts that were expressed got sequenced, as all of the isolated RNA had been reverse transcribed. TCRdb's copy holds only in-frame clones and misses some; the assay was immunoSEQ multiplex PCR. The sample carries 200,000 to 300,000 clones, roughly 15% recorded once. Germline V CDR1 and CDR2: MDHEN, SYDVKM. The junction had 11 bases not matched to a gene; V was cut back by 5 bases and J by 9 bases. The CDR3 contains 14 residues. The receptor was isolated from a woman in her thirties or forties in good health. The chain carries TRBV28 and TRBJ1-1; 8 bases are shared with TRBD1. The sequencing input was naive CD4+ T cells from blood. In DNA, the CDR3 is TGTGCCAGCAGTCTCCTCGGACAGGGAATTAAAGCTTTCTTT. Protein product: CASSLLGQGIKAFF.